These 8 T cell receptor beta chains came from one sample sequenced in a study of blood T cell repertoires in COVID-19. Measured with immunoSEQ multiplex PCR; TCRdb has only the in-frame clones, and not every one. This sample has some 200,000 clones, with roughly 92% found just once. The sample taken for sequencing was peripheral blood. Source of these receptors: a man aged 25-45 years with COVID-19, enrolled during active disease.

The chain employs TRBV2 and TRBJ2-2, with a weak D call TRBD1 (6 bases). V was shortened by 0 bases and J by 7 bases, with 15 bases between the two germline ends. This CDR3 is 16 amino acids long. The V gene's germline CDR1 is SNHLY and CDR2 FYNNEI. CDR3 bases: TGTGCCAGCAGTGAAGCGGCAACAGGGTTGGGCGGGGAGCTGTTTTTT. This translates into CASSEAATGLGGELFF.

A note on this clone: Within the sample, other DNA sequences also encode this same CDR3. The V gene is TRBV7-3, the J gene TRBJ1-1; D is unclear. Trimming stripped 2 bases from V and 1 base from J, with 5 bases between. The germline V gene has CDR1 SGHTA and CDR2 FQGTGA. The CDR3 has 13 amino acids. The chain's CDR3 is CASSLGQNTEAFF. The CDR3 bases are TGTGCCAGCAGCTTAGGGCAGAACACTGAAGCTTTCTTT. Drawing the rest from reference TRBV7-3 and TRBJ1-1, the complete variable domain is GAGVSQTPSNKVTEKGKYVELRCDPISGHTALYWYRQSLGQGPEFLIYFQGTGAADDSGLPNDRFFAVRPEGSVSTLKIQRTERGDSAVYLCASSLGQNTEAFFGQGTRLTVV.

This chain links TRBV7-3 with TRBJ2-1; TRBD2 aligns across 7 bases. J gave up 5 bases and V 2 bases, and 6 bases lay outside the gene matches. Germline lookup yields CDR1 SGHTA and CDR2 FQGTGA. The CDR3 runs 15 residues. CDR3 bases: TGTGCCAGCAGCTTAGGCGGGACTACGGACAATGAGCAGTTCTTC. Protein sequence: CASSLGGTTDNEQFF.

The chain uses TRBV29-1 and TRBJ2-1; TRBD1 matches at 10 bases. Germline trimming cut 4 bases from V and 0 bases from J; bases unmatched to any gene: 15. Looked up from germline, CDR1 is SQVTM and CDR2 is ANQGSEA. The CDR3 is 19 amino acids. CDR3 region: CSVARTGTGVFSSYNEQFF. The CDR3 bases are TGCAGCGTTGCCCGAACCGGGACAGGGGTCTTTAGCTCCTACAATGAGCAGTTCTTC.

Written as DNA, the CDR3 is TGTGCCAGCAATACGGGGAATAGAGAAAAACTGTTTTTT. Encoded protein: CASNTGNREKLFF. This chain uses TRBV6-5 with TRBJ1-4; D unresolved. Germline CDR1 is MNHEY and CDR2 is SVGAGI. CDR3 length equals 13 residues. The V end lost 7 bases, the J end lost 8 bases, and 14 bases lay between the germline ends.

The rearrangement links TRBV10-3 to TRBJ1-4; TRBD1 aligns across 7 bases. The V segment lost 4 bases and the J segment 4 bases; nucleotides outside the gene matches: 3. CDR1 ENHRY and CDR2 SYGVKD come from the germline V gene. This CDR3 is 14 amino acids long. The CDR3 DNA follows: TGTGCCATCAGTGGGGGACAGAATAATGAAAAACTGTTTTTT. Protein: CAISGGQNNEKLFF.

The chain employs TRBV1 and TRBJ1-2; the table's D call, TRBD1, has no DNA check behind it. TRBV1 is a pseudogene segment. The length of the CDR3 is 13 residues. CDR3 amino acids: CTSSQSSYDGYTF. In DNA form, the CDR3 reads TGCACCAGCAGCCAATCCAGTTATGATGGCTACACCTTC.

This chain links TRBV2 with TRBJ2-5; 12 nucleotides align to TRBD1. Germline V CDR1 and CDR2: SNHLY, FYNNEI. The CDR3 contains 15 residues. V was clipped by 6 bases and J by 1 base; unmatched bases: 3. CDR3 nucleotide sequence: TGTGCCAGCAGGGGGACAGGGGGCTTCCAAGAGACCCAGTACTTC. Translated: CASRGTGGFQETQYF. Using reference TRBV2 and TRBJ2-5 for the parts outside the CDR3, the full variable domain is EPEVTQTPSHQVTQMGQEVILRCVPISNHLYFYWYRQILGQKVEFLVSFYNNEISEKSEIFDDQFSVERPDGSNFTLKIRSTKLEDSAMYFCASRGTGGFQETQYFGPGTRLLVL.